One TCR beta chain is described in this entry. The CDR3 is 15 residues long. CDR1 and CDR2 (germline): MDHEN, SYDVKM. V shed 4 bases and J shed 7 bases, with 17 bases lying between them. Original processing notes: Reference gene primer amplification gave estimated nucleated cell counts. Profiling relied on immunoSEQ multiplex PCR, and the TCRdb table lists in-frame clones only, not all of them. V, J and clone size reflect that table, while D and trimming were determined from the DNA. The data show 200,000 or so clones, with about 80% seen just once and 6.9% held by the top ten. The sample belongs to a study of blood T cell repertoires in COVID-19. At the level of the study: The cDNA or gDNA used as material had been derived from T cells, B-cell-depleted T cells, or PBMCs.

The sequence was obtained from a human donor with acute or convalescent COVID-19. The donor label of this sample is uncertain. The sequenced material came from peripheral blood. This chain joins TRBV28 and TRBJ2-1; the D gene is possibly TRBD2 (5 bases). CDR3 nucleotides: TGTGCCAGCAGTTCAGTGGCCACCTCGGGAAATGAGCAGTTCTTC. It codes for CASSSVATSGNEQFF.